The 26 T cell receptor beta chains presented below share a single source sample, sequenced in a study of T cell changes during pregnancy in multiple sclerosis. TCRdb keeps only in-frame clones here, not all; method: immunoSEQ multiplex PCR. In the table there are 45,000 to 50,000 clones, roughly 94% of which are singletons. This specimen was CD8+ T cells from peripheral blood mononuclear cells, taken before pregnancy. These TCRs come from a female donor with multiple sclerosis, enrolled in a pregnancy study.

This chain uses TRBV19 with TRBJ2-1, with no clear D. Germline CDR1 is LNHDA and CDR2 is SQIVND (reference sequence). V was clipped by 7 bases and J by 4 bases, with 8 bases between them. This CDR3 spans 12 amino acids. This CDR3 reads CASNDKYNEQFF. The CDR3 DNA reads TGTGCCAGTAATGACAAATACAATGAGCAGTTCTTC.

V usage is TRBV2 and J usage is TRBJ2-7; 10 positions agree with TRBD1. V lost 2 bases and J lost 4; bases outside the gene matches: 5. Germline V gene data show CDR1 as SNHLY and CDR2 as FYNNEI. The CDR3 runs to 15 residues. The CDR3 reads CASSEPGTGDYEQYF. The DNA of the CDR3 is TGTGCCAGCAGTGAACCCGGGACAGGGGATTACGAGCAGTACTTC.

This chain joins TRBV25-1 and TRBJ2-2; D unclear. This CDR3 has 13 residues. With 8 bases removed from V and 3 bases from J, the gap between germline ends came to 10 bases. Looked up from germline, CDR1 is MGHDK and CDR2 is SYGVNS. Here the CDR3 DNA reads TGTGCCAGCCTTAGAGGTGACACCGGGGAGCTGTTTTTT. Translating it yields CASLRGDTGELFF.

CDR3 nucleotide sequence: TGTGCCAGCAGCTCGGGACTAGCGGCCTACGAGCAGTACTTC. Amino acid sequence: CASSSGLAAYEQYF. The V and J genes are TRBV7-9 and TRBJ2-7; 11 positions match TRBD2. From germline, CDR1 is SEHNR and CDR2 FQNEAQ (reference sequence). Unmatched junction bases numbered 1, after V lost 4 bases and J lost 2 bases. The CDR3 is made up of 14 amino acids.

V usage is TRBV11-2 and J usage is TRBJ2-5; tentatively, D is TRBD1 (5 bases). CDR1 SGHAT and CDR2 FQNNGV come from the germline V gene. Trimming removed 3 bases from V and 1 base from J, with 12 bases in between. The CDR3 is 15 amino acids. The CDR3 protein is CASSFWGATQETQYF. CDR3 nucleotide sequence: TGTGCCAGCAGCTTCTGGGGCGCGACCCAAGAGACCCAGTACTTC. Drawing the rest from reference TRBV11-2 and TRBJ2-5, the complete variable domain is EAGVAQSPRYKIIEKRQSVAFWCNPISGHATLYWYQQILGQGPKLLIQFQNNGVVDDSQLPKDRFSAERLKGVDSTLKIQPAKLEDSAVYLCASSFWGATQETQYFGPGTRLLVL.

The chain carries TRBV12-5 and TRBJ1-2, with 7 bases identical to TRBD1. This CDR3 has 14 residues. Germline CDR1 and CDR2: LGHNT and FRNRAP. With V trimmed by 5 bases and J by 2 bases, 5 bases remained unmatched. In nucleotides, the CDR3 is TGTGCTAGTGGTCGGACAGGACCAAACTATGGCTACACCTTC. This codes for CASGRTGPNYGYTF.

V is TRBV10-1 and J is TRBJ2-7; 9 nucleotides align to TRBD1. The CDR3 runs to 13 residues. The V segment lost 8 bases and the J segment 6 bases; nucleotides outside the gene matches: 8. Germline V CDR1 and CDR2: WNHNN, SYGVQD (reference sequence). The CDR3 nucleotides read TGCGCCAGCGGAGCGACAGGGGGAAGCGAGCAGTACTTC. Protein: CASGATGGSEQYF.

The CDR3, as DNA: TGTGCCAGCAGTCCCCTTCCAGAGAACACCGGGGAGCTGTTTTTT. This sequence encodes CASSPLPENTGELFF. V usage is TRBV27 and J usage is TRBJ2-2; D call uncertain. CDR3 length: 15 amino acids. CDR1 and CDR2 (germline): MNHEY, SMNVEV (reference sequence). Trimming left V 5 bases short and J 1 base short, with 11 bases between.

The chain carries TRBV9 and TRBJ2-7, with D possibly being TRBD2 (6 bases). The V end lost 0 bases, the J end lost 1 base, and 8 bases lay between the germline ends. This CDR3 comprises 14 residues. Per the germline V gene, CDR1 is SGDLS and CDR2 is YYNGEE. The CDR3 loop is CASSVAGTSYEQYF. The CDR3 DNA reads as TGTGCCAGCAGCGTAGCGGGGACTTCCTACGAGCAGTACTTC.

The rearrangement links TRBV19 to TRBJ2-1; 12 bases map to TRBD2. The CDR3 is made up of 15 amino acids. From germline, CDR1 is LNHDA and CDR2 SQIVND (reference sequence). The V segment lost 5 bases and the J segment 6 bases; nucleotides outside the gene matches: 5. In nucleotides, the CDR3 is TGTGCCAGTAGTCTATCGGGACTAGCGGGCAATGAGCAGTTCTTC. Translation: CASSLSGLAGNEQFF.

The genes are TRBV28 and TRBJ2-7, with 8 nucleotides matching TRBD2. CDR1 is MDHEN, CDR2 SYDVKM, per germline. Trimming removed 6 bases from V and 6 bases from J; junction bases left unmatched: 4. This CDR3 comprises 12 residues. The CDR3 loop is CASRGLAAEQYF. CDR3 in DNA: TGTGCCAGCAGAGGACTAGCTGCCGAGCAGTACTTC.

The chain carries TRBV5-4 and TRBJ2-3; possible D gene TRBD2, 5 bases. V gave up 1 base and J gave up 5 bases, with 14 bases separating them. Germline V gives CDR1 SGHNT, CDR2 YYREEE (reference sequence). There are 15 residues in the CDR3. CDR3: CASSLTPGNLDTQYF. The CDR3 nucleotides read TGTGCCAGCAGCTTGACCCCGGGGAATTTAGATACGCAGTATTTT.

The chain employs TRBV2 and TRBJ2-2, with no clear D. CDR1 and CDR2 from the germline V gene are SNHLY and FYNNEI. The CDR3 has 13 residues. Trimming took off 10 bases at V and 1 base at J, with 10 bases between the two ends. The CDR3 coding sequence is TGTGCCAACCTAAACAGGAACACCGGGGAGCTGTTTTTT. This sequence encodes CANLNRNTGELFF.

This rearrangement joins TRBV29-1 to TRBJ2-3; TRBD1 might be the D (6 bases). Germline V gene lookup returns CDR1 SQVTM and CDR2 ANQGSEA. V lost 2 bases to trimming and J lost 3 bases, with 12 bases between them. The CDR3 is 14 residues long. The CDR3 reads CSVELEGVTDTQYF. The DNA of the CDR3 is TGCAGCGTTGAACTTGAGGGGGTGACAGATACGCAGTATTTT.

This clone was detected once. The chain couples TRBV5-5 to TRBJ2-7; tentatively, D is TRBD1 (6 bases). V dropped 4 bases and J dropped 2 bases, with 13 bases sitting between them. Per germline, CDR1 SGHKS and CDR2 YYEKEE (reference sequence). CDR3 size: 14 residues. In DNA form, the CDR3 reads TGTGCCAGCAGCGATTGGGACACTACCTACGAGCAGTACTTC. It encodes CASSDWDTTYEQYF.

The chain uses TRBV9 and TRBJ1-1; D may be TRBD1 (6 bases). The V gene lost 5 bases and the J gene lost 4 bases, with 12 bases spanning the gap. Germline loops: CDR1 SGDLS, CDR2 YYNGEE. The CDR3 spans 13 residues. The CDR3 nucleotides are TGTGCCAGCAGACAGACAGGCACCACTGAAGCTTTCTTT. This sequence encodes CASRQTGTTEAFF.

The chain employs TRBV7-9 and TRBJ1-5, with D hard to call. V gave up 3 bases and J gave up 0 bases, with 9 bases separating them. The CDR3 covers 15 residues. Germline CDR1 is SEHNR and CDR2 is FQNEAQ (reference sequence). The CDR3 DNA reads TGTGCCAGCAGCTTTGGACTGCATAGCAATCAGCCCCAGCATTTT. Translated, it gives CASSFGLHSNQPQHF.

The chain has TRBV7-9 and TRBJ1-2; 7 bases are shared with TRBD1. The CDR3 is 13 amino acids. J lost 4 bases, V lost 5 bases, and 4 bases had no gene match. CDR1 is SEHNR, CDR2 FQNEAQ, per germline (reference sequence). The CDR3 DNA reads as TGTGCCAGCAGCCCGGGACAGAGCTATGGCTACACCTTC. Its protein product is CASSPGQSYGYTF.

The chain couples TRBV13 to TRBJ2-1, with a weak D call TRBD1 (6 bases). V lost 7 bases and J 5 bases, leaving 9 bases between the germline ends. CDR3 length: 12 residues. CDR1 is PRHDT, CDR2 FYEKMQ, per germline (reference sequence). CDR3 DNA sequence: TGTGCCAGCACCACAGGGAACAATGAGCAGTTCTTC. Translated, it gives CASTTGNNEQFF.

The chain links TRBV27 to TRBJ2-7, with 9 bases identical to TRBD2. With 1 base clipped from V and 3 bases from J, the junction kept 7 bases outside the gene matches. This CDR3 has 16 amino acids. CDR1 and CDR2 from the germline V gene are MNHEY and SMNVEV (reference sequence). The CDR3 DNA reads as TGTGCCAGCAGTTTATTCGGCCTAGCGGGGAACTACGAGCAGTACTTC. It specifies CASSLFGLAGNYEQYF.

The gene calls are TRBV27 and TRBJ1-2, with D tentatively TRBD1 (6 bases). Germline V gene lookup returns CDR1 MNHEY and CDR2 SMNVEV (reference sequence). V shed 2 bases and J shed 1 base, with 11 bases lying between them. The CDR3 is 15 amino acids. This CDR3 reads CASSLGGGGNYGYTF. CDR3 coding DNA: TGTGCCAGCAGTTTAGGGGGAGGGGGTAACTATGGCTACACCTTC.

This sequence joins TRBV5-4 and TRBJ2-2; tentatively, D is TRBD2 (5 bases). The CDR3 is 12 amino acids. Looked up from germline, CDR1 is SGHNT and CDR2 is YYREEE (reference sequence). The germline V and J ends were trimmed by 2 bases and 7 bases, with 6 bases remaining between them. This CDR3 reads CASSLEGGELFF. The CDR3 bases are TGTGCCAGCAGCTTAGAGGGCGGGGAGCTGTTTTTT.

The chain employs TRBV30 and TRBJ1-5, with D possibly matching TRBD1 (5 bases). Germline CDR1 is GTSNPN and CDR2 is SVGIG (reference sequence). V dropped 1 base and J dropped 5 bases, with 9 bases sitting between them. The CDR3 spans 13 residues. The CDR3 bases are TGTGCCTGGAGTGAGGGGTGGCATCAGCCCCAGCATTTT. This translates into CAWSEGWHQPQHF.

The chain carries TRBV27 and TRBJ2-2, with 10 bases aligning to TRBD2. Germline V lookup: CDR1 MNHEY, CDR2 SMNVEV (reference sequence). The CDR3 is 16 residues long. After removal of 6 bases from V and 1 base from J, the junction contained 5 bases not matched to a gene. The CDR3 is CASRRRTSGNTGELFF. The CDR3 DNA reads TGTGCCAGCAGAAGACGGACTAGCGGGAACACCGGGGAGCTGTTTTTT.

The chain carries TRBV7-9 and TRBJ1-2; D not certain. V lost 0 bases to trimming and J lost 7 bases, with 3 bases between them. The V gene's germline CDR1 is SEHNR and CDR2 FQNEAQ (reference sequence). This CDR3 contains 11 residues. In DNA form, the CDR3 reads TGTGCCAGCAGCTTAGCCCGTGGCTACACCTTC. Amino acid sequence: CASSLARGYTF.

The CDR3 DNA reads as TGTGCCAGCAGTTTCCAGGGAATGGACGAGCAGTACTTC. Amino acids: CASSFQGMDEQYF. The J gene is TRBJ2-7, the V gene TRBV27; TRBD1 is a possible D gene (5 bases). Germline CDR1 is MNHEY and CDR2 is SMNVEV (reference sequence). CDR3 size: 13 residues. Deletions cut 3 bases from V and 5 bases from J, with 11 bases between.